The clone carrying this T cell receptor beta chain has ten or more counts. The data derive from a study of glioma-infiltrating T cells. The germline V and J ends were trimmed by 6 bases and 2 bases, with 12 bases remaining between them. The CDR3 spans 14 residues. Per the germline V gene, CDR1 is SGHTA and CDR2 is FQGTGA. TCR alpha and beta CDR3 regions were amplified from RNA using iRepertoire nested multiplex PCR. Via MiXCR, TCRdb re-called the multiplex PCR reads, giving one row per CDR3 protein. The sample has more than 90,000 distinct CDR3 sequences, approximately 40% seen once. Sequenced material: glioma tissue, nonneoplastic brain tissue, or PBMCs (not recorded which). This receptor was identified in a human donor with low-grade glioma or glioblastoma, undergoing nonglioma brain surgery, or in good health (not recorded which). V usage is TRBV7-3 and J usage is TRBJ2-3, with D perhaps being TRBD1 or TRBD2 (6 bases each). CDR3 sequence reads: CASSHGGLTDTQYF. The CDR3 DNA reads TGTGCCAGCAGTCACGGGGGCCTCACAGATACGCAGTATTTT.